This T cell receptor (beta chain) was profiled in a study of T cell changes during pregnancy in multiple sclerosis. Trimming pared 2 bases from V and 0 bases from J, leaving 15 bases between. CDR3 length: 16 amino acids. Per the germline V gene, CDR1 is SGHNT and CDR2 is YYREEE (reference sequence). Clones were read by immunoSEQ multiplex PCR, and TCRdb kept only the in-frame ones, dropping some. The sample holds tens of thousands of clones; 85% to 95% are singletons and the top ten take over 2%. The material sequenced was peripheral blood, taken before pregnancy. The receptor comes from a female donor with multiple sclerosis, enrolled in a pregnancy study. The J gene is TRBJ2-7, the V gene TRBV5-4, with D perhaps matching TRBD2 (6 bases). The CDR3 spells CASSFAGTHSSYEQYF. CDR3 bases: TGTGCCAGCAGCTTTGCCGGGACTCACAGCTCCTACGAGCAGTACTTC.